This is a list of T cell receptor beta chains from one sample in a study of T cells in Graves' hyperthyroidism and ophthalmopathy. TCRdb passed the multiplex PCR reads through MiXCR, listing each CDR3 protein once. This table has about 400,000 distinct CDR3 sequences, about an eighth appearing once. The sequencing sample was made of blood. The receptors were gathered from a man in his forties or fifties with Graves' ophthalmopathy. CDR3s include the opening cysteine and the closing phenylalanine or tryptophan. The order of the fields is D gene, clone size, J gene, V gene, CDR3 protein, CDR3 DNA. The D gene is left open where the match is weak. Clone size is not always given. Where it is, it says once, few, many or a class for expanded clones.

>NA|few|TRBJ1-5|TRBV9
CASSVVQGNSNQPQHF
TGTGCCAGCAGCGTAGTTCAGGGGAATAGCAATCAGCCCCAGCATTTT
>TRBD2|few|TRBJ2-2|TRBV9
CASSPRSGSNTGELFF
TGTGCCAGCAGCCCCCGTAGCGGGTCGAACACCGGGGAGCTGTTTTTT
>NA|many|TRBJ1-1|TRBV11-2
CASSFVALNTEAFF
TGTGCCAGCAGCTTCGTAGCTCTGAACACTGAAGCTTTCTTT
>NA|NA|TRBJ1-3|TRBV19
CASSRPSSGNTIYF
TGTGCCAGTAGCCGACCGAGCTCTGGAAACACCATATATTTT
>NA|NA|TRBJ2-4|TRBV7-3
CASSFTSRTIQYF
TGTGCCAGCAGCTTCACTAGTAGAACCATTCAGTACTTC
>TRBD1|many|TRBJ2-1|TRBV20-1
CSATGGPYNEQFF
TGCAGTGCTACAGGGGGACCCTACAATGAGCAGTTCTTC
>TRBD1|many|TRBJ2-5|TRBV11-3
CASSSQGLETQYF
TGTGCCAGCAGCTCACAGGGGCTCGAGACCCAGTACTTC
>TRBD1|few|TRBJ1-2|TRBV29-1
CSVYRGLVYGYTF
TGCAGCGTATACAGGGGGCTTGTCTATGGCTACACCTTC
>NA|many|TRBJ2-7|TRBV20-1
CSANTRRGSYEQYF
TGCAGTGCTAATACACGGCGCGGATCCTACGAGCAGTACTTC
>NA|NA|TRBJ2-1|TRBV27
CASSSFYGDNEQFF
TGTGCCAGCAGCTCCTTTTACGGGGACAATGAGCAGTTCTTC
>TRBD2|NA|TRBJ2-7|TRBV20-1
CSALEGLAGGPEEQYF
TGCAGTGCCTTAGAGGGACTAGCGGGAGGGCCGGAAGAGCAGTACTTC
>NA|many|TRBJ2-7|TRBV12-3/TRBV12-4
CASSRVGEQYF
TGTGCCAGCAGCCGGGTTGGCGAGCAGTACTTC
>NA|once|TRBJ2-7|TRBV10-3
CAISGAGTTSYEQYF
TGTGCCATCAGTGGGGCCGGGACCACCAGCTACGAGCAGTACTTC
>TRBD2|many|TRBJ2-1|TRBV5-1
CASSRLAGVNYNEQFF
TGCGCCAGCAGCAGATTAGCGGGAGTGAACTACAATGAGCAGTTCTTC
>NA|many|TRBJ2-7|TRBV2
CASKKTPAGYEQYF
TGTGCCAGCAAAAAGACTCCCGCAGGGTACGAGCAGTACTTC
>TRBD1|many|TRBJ2-5|TRBV29-1
CSVDRGQGGETQYF
TGCAGCGTTGATAGGGGACAGGGAGGAGAGACCCAGTACTTC
>NA|many|TRBJ1-2|TRBV9
CASSVAQRGGDYGYTF
TGTGCCAGCAGCGTCGCCCAGAGGGGGGGGGACTATGGCTACACCTTC
>NA|many|TRBJ1-5|TRBV2
CASSWGLLMAGQPQHF
TGTGCCAGCAGTTGGGGACTACTCATGGCCGGTCAGCCCCAGCATTTT
>NA|NA|TRBJ2-1|TRBV7-9
CASSPHRGGNEQFF
TGTGCCAGCAGCCCCCACAGGGGAGGCAATGAGCAGTTCTTC
>TRBD2|many|TRBJ2-3|TRBV10-3
CAISGGRGSDTQYF
TGTGCCATCAGTGGCGGGAGGGGGTCAGATACGCAGTATTTT
>NA|NA|TRBJ2-2|TRBV7-2
CASSLAMVRELFF
TGTGCCAGCAGCTTAGCGATGGTTCGGGAGCTGTTTTTT
>TRBD1|many|TRBJ1-1|TRBV18
CASSPGQGGTEAFF
TGTGCCAGCTCACCGGGACAGGGTGGCACTGAAGCTTTCTTT
>TRBD2|many|TRBJ2-5|TRBV7-9
CASPGGSGGETQYF
TGTGCCAGCCCGGGCGGGAGTGGCGGGGAGACCCAGTACTTC
>TRBD1|many|TRBJ2-5|TRBV27
CASSPRQGAVRGAQYF
TGTGCCAGCAGTCCTAGACAGGGGGCGGTGAGAGGGGCCCAGTACTTC
>NA|NA|TRBJ2-1|TRBV2
CASSVQGRSNEQFF
TGTGCCAGCAGTGTACAGGGCAGGTCCAATGAGCAGTTCTTC
>TRBD1|many|TRBJ2-5|TRBV11-1
CASRKPGQSVETQYF
TGTGCCAGCAGAAAACCGGGACAGTCGGTAGAGACCCAGTACTTC
>NA|many|TRBJ2-6|TRBV11-3
CASSFQRVDGANVLTF
TGTGCCAGCAGCTTCCAGAGGGTAGATGGGGCCAACGTCCTGACTTTC
>TRBD2|few|TRBJ2-3|TRBV19
CASKTSQTPTDTQYF
TGTGCCAGTAAGACTAGCCAGACACCAACAGATACGCAGTATTTT
>NA|NA|TRBJ1-3|TRBV4-3
CASSQGQGSGNTIYF
TGCGCCAGCAGCCAAGGCCAGGGCTCTGGAAACACCATATATTTT
>NA|NA|TRBJ1-2|TRBV4-1
CASSQEQAPSYGYTF
TGCGCCAGCAGCCAAGAACAGGCCCCGAGCTATGGCTACACCTTC
>TRBD2|NA|TRBJ2-5|TRBV5-4
CASSKEGLAGTMQETQYF
TGTGCCAGCAGCAAGGAGGGACTAGCGGGAACCATGCAAGAGACCCAGTACTTC
>TRBD2|many|TRBJ2-7|TRBV6-2/TRBV6-3
CASTPSLAGVPYEQYF
TGTGCCAGCACCCCGAGTCTAGCGGGAGTTCCCTACGAGCAGTACTTC
>TRBD1|NA|TRBJ2-7|TRBV2
CASSGQGRPYEQYF
TGTGCCAGCAGTGGACAGGGGCGACCCTACGAGCAGTACTTC
>TRBD2|many|TRBJ2-5|TRBV3-1
CASSARLAGVQETQYF
TGTGCCAGCAGCGCGCGACTAGCGGGAGTCCAAGAGACCCAGTACTTC
>NA|few|TRBJ1-1|TRBV7-6
CASSREVGTEAFF
TGTGCCAGCAGCAGAGAGGTGGGCACTGAAGCTTTCTTT
>NA|NA|TRBJ2-5|TRBV5-1
CASSSSARETQYF
TGCGCCAGCAGCAGTTCGGCCAGAGAGACCCAGTACTTC
>TRBD1|many|TRBJ1-6|TRBV30
CAWSWGDRVNSPLHF
TGTGCCTGGAGTTGGGGGGACAGGGTTAATTCACCCCTCCACTTT
>NA|many|TRBJ1-1|TRBV2
CASSGEVVSWGTEAFF
TGTGCCAGCAGTGGGGAGGTCGTGAGCTGGGGCACTGAAGCTTTCTTT
>TRBD1|many|TRBJ2-7|TRBV28
CASSLFPGQGMPTRQYF
TGTGCCAGCAGCCTATTCCCGGGACAGGGGATGCCTACGAGGCAGTACTTC
>NA|many|TRBJ2-5|TRBV9
CASSVFPDRQRETQYF
TGTGCCAGCAGCGTGTTCCCCGACAGGCAGAGGGAGACCCAGTACTTC
>TRBD1|NA|TRBJ2-2|TRBV15
CATSRDRVAGELFF
TGTGCCACCAGCCGGGACAGGGTAGCCGGGGAGCTGTTTTTT
>NA|NA|TRBJ2-3|TRBV6-2/TRBV6-3
CASSYSKNLGTQYF
TGTGCCAGCAGTTACTCGAAGAACTTAGGTACGCAGTATTTT
>TRBD2|many|TRBJ2-1|TRBV20-1
CSAREPLAASYNEQFF
TGCAGTGCTAGAGAGCCCCTAGCGGCCAGCTACAATGAGCAGTTCTTC
>NA|many|TRBJ1-1|TRBV20-1
CSATRDALGTEAFF
TGCAGTGCTACGAGGGACGCCTTGGGCACTGAAGCTTTCTTT
>TRBD2|NA|TRBJ2-4|TRBV7-8
CASSLVAGRTSRNIQYF
TGTGCCAGCAGCTTAGTTGCCGGGAGGACTTCCAGAAACATTCAGTACTTC
>TRBD1|few|TRBJ1-5|TRBV5-1
CASRSDRAQPQHF
TGCGCCAGCAGATCCGACAGGGCCCAGCCCCAGCATTTT